Following are 10 T cell receptor beta chains from one sample sequenced in a study of T cells in Graves' hyperthyroidism and ophthalmopathy. From RNA transcripts, TCR beta CDR3 regions were amplified. Using the HTBI primer set, a first-round RT-PCR was run on the TCR CDR3. A single record per CDR3 protein comes from TCRdb applying MiXCR to the multiplex PCR reads. Of about 180,000 distinct CDR3 sequences in the sample, more than 15% were seen once. Sequenced material: blood. These TCRs come from a woman aged 45 to 65 with Graves' hyperthyroidism.

There are many counts of this clonotype. V usage is TRBV6-4 and J usage is TRBJ2-3, with D hard to call. Trimming removed 2 bases at V and 2 bases at J, with 5 bases between. Germline lookup yields CDR1 MRHNA and CDR2 SNTAGT. The CDR3 is 13 amino acids. The CDR3 loop reads CASSDRNTDTQYF. In nucleotides, the CDR3 is TGTGCCAGCAGTGACAGGAACACAGATACGCAGTATTTT.

The table lists this clonotype with many counts. The gene calls are TRBV14 and TRBJ2-7; D remains unclear. The CDR3 sequence is 12 residues long. The V and J ends lost 0 bases and 4 bases respectively, with 4 bases between them. CDR1 and CDR2 (germline): SGHDN, FVKESK. CDR3 residues: CASSQEVYEQYF. CDR3 coding DNA: TGTGCCAGCAGCCAAGAGGTTTACGAGCAGTACTTC.

This clonotype was observed many times. The chain is built from TRBV5-1 and TRBJ1-1; a weak D match, TRBD1 (6 bases). This CDR3 spans 17 amino acids. V dropped 4 bases and J dropped 0 bases, with 19 bases sitting between them. Germline-derived CDR1 and CDR2 are SGHRS and YFSETQ. Here the CDR3 DNA reads TGCGCCAGCAGCCGTGGGGTCCTACAGGGCATGAACACTGAAGCTTTCTTT. Encoded protein: CASSRGVLQGMNTEAFF.

This clonotype was picked up many times. V gene TRBV9 combines with J gene TRBJ1-1; D is perhaps TRBD1 (6 bases). The CDR3 runs to 15 residues. Germline lookup yields CDR1 SGDLS and CDR2 YYNGEE. Between the trimmed V and J ends, which lost 3 bases and 0 bases, there was a span of 12 bases. The CDR3 coding sequence is TGTGCCAGCAGCGCCGGACAGTTCCTGAACACTGAAGCTTTCTTT. Encoded protein: CASSAGQFLNTEAFF.

This clonotype has a count of ten or more. The chain couples TRBV18 to TRBJ2-6; D unclear. The CDR3 loop spans 14 amino acids. The V gene lost 4 bases and the J gene lost 1 base, with 5 bases spanning the gap. Germline V CDR1 and CDR2: KGHSH, LQKENI. The CDR3 nucleotides read TGTGCCAGCTCACGCCTGTCTGGGGCCAACGTCCTGACTTTC. This encodes CASSRLSGANVLTF.

This chain connects TRBV5-4 to TRBJ1-6; D remains ambiguous. CDR3 length: 15 amino acids. Germline V gene lookup returns CDR1 SGHNT and CDR2 YYREEE (reference sequence). Trimming pared 2 bases from V and 6 bases from J, leaving 12 bases between. CDR3 sequence: CASSFGLQINSPLHF. CDR3 DNA: TGTGCCAGCAGCTTTGGACTTCAGATTAATTCACCCCTCCACTTT.

CDR3 coding DNA: TGCGCCAGCAGCTTGTCGAGGAGAGCCATTAATGAGCAGTTCTTC. The encoded protein is CASSLSRRAINEQFF. The chain links TRBV5-1 to TRBJ2-1; the D is unclear. V was cut by 1 base and J by 7 bases, with 15 bases left in between. The CDR3 length is 15 residues. Germline values: CDR1 SGHRS, CDR2 YFSETQ.

This clonotype was seen more than once but under ten times. The gene calls are TRBV19 and TRBJ2-5; D remains ambiguous. The V gene lost 6 bases and the J gene lost 4 bases, with 12 bases spanning the gap. The CDR3 is 13 residues long. From germline, CDR1 is LNHDA and CDR2 SQIVND (reference sequence). The CDR3 region has the DNA TGTGCCAGTAGAAAATGGGGATCAGAGACCCAGTACTTC. Translation gives CASRKWGSETQYF.

This clonotype was picked up many times. In DNA form, the CDR3 reads TGTGCCAGCAGTTTAGGTCCCAGCAGATCACCCCTCCACTTT. Protein: CASSLGPSRSPLHF. The J gene is TRBJ1-6, the V gene TRBV12-3 or TRBV12-4; D uncertain. The length of the CDR3 is 14 residues. Trimming took 1 base from V and 10 from J, leaving 11 bases between them.

In this sample, this clonotype turned up once. The gene calls are TRBV9 and TRBJ2-1, with a weak D call TRBD1 (6 bases). Germline V gene data show CDR1 as SGDLS and CDR2 as YYNGEE. The length of the CDR3 is 14 residues. With 0 bases removed from V and 6 bases from J, the gap between germline ends came to 10 bases. The CDR3 DNA reads TGTGCCAGCAGCGTAGGAACAGGGAGCAATGAGCAGTTCTTC. Residues: CASSVGTGSNEQFF.